Listed below are T cell receptor beta chains from one sample, sequenced in a study of blood T cell repertoires in COVID-19. Repertoires were generated with immunoSEQ multiplex PCR, while TCRdb's copy carries only in-frame clones and drops some. This sample has roughly 100,000 clones, with roughly 80% found just once. Sequencing was carried out using peripheral blood. The receptors were sampled from a human donor in a cohort sampled during active COVID-19. Each CDR3 is given with its conserved first and last residue. Fields, in order: D gene, clone size, J gene, V gene, CDR3 DNA, CDR3 protein. D genes are given only for firm matches. Size values are once, few and many counts, or a class for expanded clones, and some rows have none.

D: TRBD2
size: NA
J: TRBJ2-7
V: TRBV7-3
DNA: TGTGCCAGCAGCTTCCCCCGGGAGGCGACCTACGAGCAGTACTTC
CDR3: CASSFPREATYEQYF

D: TRBD2
size: NA
J: TRBJ2-1
V: TRBV11-2
DNA: TGTGCCAGCAGCTCCCGGGACTACTCCAATGAGCAGTTCTTC
CDR3: CASSSRDYSNEQFF

D: TRBD2
size: once
J: TRBJ2-1
V: TRBV7-6
DNA: TGTGCCAGCAGCCCCTCTAGCGGCACCTCCTACAATGAGCAGTTCTTC
CDR3: CASSPSSGTSYNEQFF

D: TRBD2
size: NA
J: TRBJ2-5
V: TRBV19
DNA: TGTGCCAGTAGAGGGCCGGGACTAGCGGGAAGAGAGACCCAGTACTTC
CDR3: CASRGPGLAGRETQYF

D: NA
size: NA
J: TRBJ2-3
V: TRBV28
DNA: TGTGCCAGCAGTGCGGATACGCAGTATTTT
CDR3: CASSADTQYF

D: NA
size: NA
J: TRBJ2-7
V: TRBV20-1
DNA: TGCAGTGCTAGAGATCAATACGAGCAGTACTTC
CDR3: CSARDQYEQYF

D: NA
size: NA
J: TRBJ2-3
V: TRBV6-5
DNA: TGTGCCAGCAGTTACTCGGGGCCGTCTACGCAGTATTTT
CDR3: CASSYSGPSTQYF

D: NA
size: NA
J: TRBJ2-7
V: TRBV6-1
DNA: TGTGCCAGCAGTGAGTTTGTACAGAACTACGAGCAGTACTTC
CDR3: CASSEFVQNYEQYF

D: TRBD1
size: NA
J: TRBJ2-1
V: TRBV18
DNA: TGTGCCAGCTCACCACCCGGACAGGGGGTAGTAGGGGAGCAGTTCTTC
CDR3: CASSPPGQGVVGEQFF

D: TRBD1
size: NA
J: TRBJ1-4
V: TRBV7-9
DNA: TGTGCCAGCAGGCCTCAGGGGGCGTCTAATGAAAAACTGTTTTTT
CDR3: CASRPQGASNEKLFF

D: NA
size: NA
J: TRBJ2-2
V: TRBV9
DNA: TGTGCCAGCAGCGTAGAGGCAGGGCTAGGGGAGCTGTTTTTT
CDR3: CASSVEAGLGELFF

D: TRBD2
size: NA
J: TRBJ2-2
V: TRBV9
DNA: TGTGCCAGCAGCGTAGTCGGCGGGAGTACCGGGGAGCTGTTTTTT
CDR3: CASSVVGGSTGELFF

D: NA
size: NA
J: TRBJ2-7
V: TRBV28
DNA: TGTGCCAGCAGTTTGGGGACACCACCCCTTAGGTACTTC
CDR3: CASSLGTPPLRYF

D: TRBD1
size: NA
J: TRBJ2-7
V: TRBV18
DNA: TGTGCCAGCTCACCGACACAGGGGTTTTCCTACGAGCAGTACTTC
CDR3: CASSPTQGFSYEQYF

D: NA
size: NA
J: TRBJ2-5
V: TRBV19
DNA: TGTGCCAGTAGTCTGGATCGGGAAGAGACCCAGTACTTC
CDR3: CASSLDREETQYF

D: NA
size: NA
J: TRBJ2-6
V: TRBV3-1/TRBV3-2
DNA: TGTGCCAGCAGCCATTCATCTGGGGCCAACGTCCTGACTTTC
CDR3: CASSHSSGANVLTF

D: TRBD1
size: once
J: TRBJ2-2
V: TRBV25-1
DNA: TGTGCCAGCAGTGCAACCGGGACAGGGAGCACCGGGGAGCTGTTTTTT
CDR3: CASSATGTGSTGELFF

D: TRBD2
size: NA
J: TRBJ2-5
V: TRBV18
DNA: TGTGCCAGCTCCCGACTAGGCGGGAGAGAGACCCAGTACTTC
CDR3: CASSRLGGRETQYF

D: TRBD1
size: NA
J: TRBJ1-2
V: TRBV7-2
DNA: TGTGCCAGCAGCTACCGACTCCAGGGGGCGGGTGGCTACACCTTC
CDR3: CASSYRLQGAGGYTF

D: NA
size: NA
J: TRBJ2-7
V: TRBV10-2
DNA: TGCGCCAGCGGCCGGGTCCCCTACGAGCAGTACTTC
CDR3: CASGRVPYEQYF

D: NA
size: NA
J: TRBJ2-7
V: TRBV5-4
DNA: TGTGCCAGCAGCTTGGTTAGCTCCTACGAGCAGTACTTC
CDR3: CASSLVSSYEQYF

D: NA
size: NA
J: TRBJ2-3
V: TRBV10-1
DNA: TGCGCCAGCAGTGCCGACGGGAGTGGAGATACGCAGTATTTT
CDR3: CASSADGSGDTQYF

D: TRBD1
size: NA
J: TRBJ1-6
V: TRBV5-1
DNA: TGCGCCAGCAGCTTCGGACAGGGGTATTCACCCCTCCACTTT
CDR3: CASSFGQGYSPLHF

D: NA
size: NA
J: TRBJ1-1
V: TRBV2
DNA: TGTGCCAGCAGCGGGATGGGGGCCGAGAACACTGAAGCTTTCTTT
CDR3: CASSGMGAENTEAFF

D: NA
size: few
J: TRBJ2-5
V: TRBV5-1
DNA: TGCGCCAGCAGCTACGGGTCTAGCGGAGGGGGATGGCGAGAGACCCAGTACTTC
CDR3: CASSYGSSGGGWRETQYF

D: TRBD1
size: NA
J: TRBJ1-4
V: TRBV19
DNA: TGTGCCAGTGATCAGGGGGGTAGTGAAAAACTGTTTTTT
CDR3: CASDQGGSEKLFF

D: NA
size: NA
J: TRBJ1-5
V: TRBV27
DNA: TGTGCCAGCAGTTTATCAGCGGCCCGAAGCAATCAGCCCCAGCATTTT
CDR3: CASSLSAARSNQPQHF

D: TRBD1
size: NA
J: TRBJ1-1
V: TRBV3-1/TRBV3-2
DNA: TGTGCCAGCAACAACAGGGGTACTGAAGCTTTCTTT
CDR3: CASNNRGTEAFF

D: TRBD2
size: NA
J: TRBJ2-7
V: TRBV3-1/TRBV3-2
DNA: TGTGCCAGCAGCCCCTTAGCGGGAGGAGAGAACGAGCAGTACTTC
CDR3: CASSPLAGGENEQYF

D: NA
size: NA
J: TRBJ1-4
V: TRBV4-1
DNA: TGCGCCAGCAGCCAAGTTCGGGGGATACCTAATGAAAAACTGTTTTTT
CDR3: CASSQVRGIPNEKLFF

D: TRBD2
size: medium-sized
J: TRBJ2-7
V: TRBV2
DNA: TGTGCCAGCAGGGAACGACTAGCGGGAGTCCACGAGCAGTACTTC
CDR3: CASRERLAGVHEQYF

D: TRBD1
size: few
J: TRBJ1-5
V: TRBV28
DNA: TGTGCCAGCAGACAGGGGATCAATCAGCCCCAGCATTTT
CDR3: CASRQGINQPQHF

D: TRBD1
size: NA
J: TRBJ2-7
V: TRBV7-2
DNA: TGTGCCAGCAGCTTAGATTGGGACAGCGAGCAGTACTTC
CDR3: CASSLDWDSEQYF

D: TRBD1
size: NA
J: TRBJ1-3
V: TRBV7-8
DNA: TGTGCCAGCAGCCATGACAGGGCCTCTGGAAACACCATATATTTT
CDR3: CASSHDRASGNTIYF

D: TRBD2
size: NA
J: TRBJ2-5
V: TRBV18
DNA: TGTGCCAGCTCACCTAGGACCGGGACTAGCGCACAAGAGACCCAGTACTTC
CDR3: CASSPRTGTSAQETQYF

D: NA
size: NA
J: TRBJ2-1
V: TRBV28
DNA: TGTGCCAGCAGTACTCCACGTGTAGCCGATGAGCAGTTCTTC
CDR3: CASSTPRVADEQFF

D: NA
size: NA
J: TRBJ2-5
V: TRBV6-5
DNA: TGTGCCTTAATGGACCGCCGGGGATGGGAGACCCAGTACTTC
CDR3: CALMDRRGWETQYF

D: TRBD2
size: NA
J: TRBJ2-3
V: TRBV5-1
DNA: TGCGCCAGCAGCGCCAGCGGGATTGCAGATACGCAGTATTTT
CDR3: CASSASGIADTQYF

D: TRBD1
size: NA
J: TRBJ1-2
V: TRBV12-3/TRBV12-4
DNA: TGTGCCAGCACAACAGGGGCCCACTATGGCTACACCTTC
CDR3: CASTTGAHYGYTF

D: NA
size: NA
J: TRBJ1-2
V: TRBV19
DNA: TGTGCCAGTAGGGAGGCTCCAAACTATGGCTACACCTTC
CDR3: CASREAPNYGYTF

D: NA
size: NA
J: TRBJ2-7
V: TRBV11-2
DNA: TGTGCCAGCAGCTCCCTCATAAGCGCCTACGAGCAGTACTTC
CDR3: CASSSLISAYEQYF

D: NA
size: NA
J: TRBJ1-6
V: TRBV2
DNA: TGTGCCAGCAGAATTGACAGTCAGAATTCACCCCTCCACTTT
CDR3: CASRIDSQNSPLHF

D: NA
size: NA
J: TRBJ1-2
V: TRBV4-1
DNA: TGCGCCAGCAGCCAAGAAATTTCTGACAGTAACTATGGCTACACCTTC
CDR3: CASSQEISDSNYGYTF

D: TRBD1
size: NA
J: TRBJ1-1
V: TRBV5-8
DNA: TGTGCCAGCAGGGGGACAGGGGGACGGGTGAACACTGAAGCTTTCTTT
CDR3: CASRGTGGRVNTEAFF

D: NA
size: NA
J: TRBJ1-2
V: TRBV2
DNA: TGTGCCAGCAGTGAACAGAACCTCTATGGCTACACCTTC
CDR3: CASSEQNLYGYTF

D: TRBD2
size: once
J: TRBJ2-1
V: TRBV7-9
DNA: TGTGCCAGCAGCCCAAGACTAGCGGGAGGGGCCGTGTTCTTC
CDR3: CASSPRLAGGAVFF

D: TRBD1
size: once
J: TRBJ2-2
V: TRBV19
DNA: TGTGCCAGTAGTGGGACAGGGGATCCCGGGGAGCTGTTTTTT
CDR3: CASSGTGDPGELFF

D: TRBD1
size: many
J: TRBJ2-1
V: TRBV24-1
DNA: TGTGCCACCAGTGGGGACAGCAATGAGCAGTTCTTC
CDR3: CATSGDSNEQFF